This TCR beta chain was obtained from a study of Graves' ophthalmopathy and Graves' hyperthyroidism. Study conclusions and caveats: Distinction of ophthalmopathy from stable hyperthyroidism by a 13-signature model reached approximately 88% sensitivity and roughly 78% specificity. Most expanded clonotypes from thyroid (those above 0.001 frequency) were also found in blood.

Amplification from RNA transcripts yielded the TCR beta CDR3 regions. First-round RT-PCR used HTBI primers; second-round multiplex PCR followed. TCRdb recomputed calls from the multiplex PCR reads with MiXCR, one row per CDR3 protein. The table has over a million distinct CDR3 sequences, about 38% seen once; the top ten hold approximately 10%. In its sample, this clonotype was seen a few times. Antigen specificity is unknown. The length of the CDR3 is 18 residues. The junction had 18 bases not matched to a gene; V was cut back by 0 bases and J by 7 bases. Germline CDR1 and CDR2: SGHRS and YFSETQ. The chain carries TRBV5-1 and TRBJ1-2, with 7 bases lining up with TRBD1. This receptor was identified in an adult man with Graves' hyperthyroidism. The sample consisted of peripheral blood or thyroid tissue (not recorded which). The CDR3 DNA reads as TGCGCCAGCAGCTTGGTACCAGTCGCGGGACAGAAAGGGATTGGCTACACCTTC. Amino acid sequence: CASSLVPVAGQKGIGYTF.